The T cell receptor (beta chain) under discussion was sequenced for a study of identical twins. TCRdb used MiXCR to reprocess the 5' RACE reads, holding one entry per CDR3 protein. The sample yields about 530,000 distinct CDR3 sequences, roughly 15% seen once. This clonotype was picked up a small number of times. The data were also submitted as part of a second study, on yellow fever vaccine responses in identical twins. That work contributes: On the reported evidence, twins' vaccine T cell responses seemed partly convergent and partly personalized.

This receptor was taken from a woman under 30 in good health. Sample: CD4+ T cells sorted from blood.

The CDR3 here is CASSPRMASQHQPQHF. The DNA of the CDR3 is TGTGCCAGCAGTCCCCGGATGGCGAGCCAGCATCAGCCCCAGCATTTT. V gene TRBV12-3 or TRBV12-4 combines with J gene TRBJ1-5, with D uncertain. Deletions cut 5 bases from V and 5 bases from J, with 19 bases between. This CDR3 is built from 16 residues.